This T cell receptor beta chain was captured by sequencing in a study of T cells in Graves' hyperthyroidism and ophthalmopathy. Germline loops: CDR1 LGHNA, CDR2 YNFKEQ. The junction had 5 bases not matched to a gene; V was cut back by 4 bases and J by 0 bases. The CDR3 is 15 residues long. The study included ophthalmopathy patients with Clinical Activity Score at least 3, NOSPECS grade at least 4 and duration under 3 months. Uncontrolled infection, other autoimmune disease, pregnancy and lactation each barred patients from inclusion. The authors obtained PBMCs from around 11 ml of fresh peripheral blood. Amplification of TCR beta CDR3 regions used RNA as the template. HTBI primers were the set used in a first-round RT-PCR of the TCR CDR3. MiXCR, run by TCRdb on the multiplex PCR reads, gives a single entry per CDR3 protein. Here the sample spans approximately 570,000 distinct CDR3 sequences, approximately 20% being singletons.

In regard to this clonotype: Its matching antigen is unknown.

General study results and limits: In blood, most of the thyroid clonotypes expanded above 0.001 were also present.

Sequenced material: blood. The receptor comes from a man in his forties with Graves' ophthalmopathy. The chain combines TRBV4-2 with TRBJ1-2; 7 nucleotides align to TRBD1. CDR3 DNA: TGTGCCAGCAGCCCGAACAGGGGTTCTAACTATGGCTACACCTTC. It specifies CASSPNRGSNYGYTF.